Detailed here is one TCR beta chain. These data come from a study of radiotherapy plus CTLA-4 blockade in lung cancer. At the level of the study: Around 18% of enrolled patients responded objectively, and roughly 30% had disease control.

Assay used: immunoSEQ multiplex PCR; TCRdb lists only in-frame clones, some missing. The table has around 130,000 clones, about 90% seen once. The CDR3 has 15 amino acids. The germline CDR1 and CDR2 sequences are MNHNS and SASEGT. V was cut by 6 bases and J by 2 bases, with 17 bases left in between. Sequences were derived from peripheral blood, sampled from a patient treated with radiotherapy plus ipilimumab. This sequence originates from a human donor with non-small cell lung cancer that progressed on radiotherapy plus ipilimumab. The chain has TRBV6-1 and TRBJ2-7, with D unresolved. The CDR3 reads CASSPRRADTYEQYF. The CDR3 DNA reads TGTGCCAGCAGCCCCCGAAGGGCTGATACCTACGAGCAGTACTTC.